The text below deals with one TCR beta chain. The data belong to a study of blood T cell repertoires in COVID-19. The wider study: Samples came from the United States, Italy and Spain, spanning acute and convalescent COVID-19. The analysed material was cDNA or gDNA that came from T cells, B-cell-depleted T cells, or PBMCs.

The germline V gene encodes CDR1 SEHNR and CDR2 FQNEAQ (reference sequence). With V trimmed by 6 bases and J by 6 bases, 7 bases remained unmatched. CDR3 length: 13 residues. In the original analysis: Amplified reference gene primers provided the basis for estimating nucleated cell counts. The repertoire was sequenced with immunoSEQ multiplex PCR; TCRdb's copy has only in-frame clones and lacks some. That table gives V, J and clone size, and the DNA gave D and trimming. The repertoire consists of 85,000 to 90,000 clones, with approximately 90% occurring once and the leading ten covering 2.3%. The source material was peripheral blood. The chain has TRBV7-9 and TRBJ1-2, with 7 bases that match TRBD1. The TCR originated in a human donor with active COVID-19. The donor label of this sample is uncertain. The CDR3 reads CASSQPGQHGYTF. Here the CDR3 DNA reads TGTGCCAGCAGTCAGCCGGGACAGCATGGCTACACCTTC.